This entry is about one TCR beta chain. This record belongs to a study of blood T cell repertoires in COVID-19. Study as a whole: Samples taken during acute and convalescent COVID-19 were collected in the United States, Italy and Spain.

Two negative PCRs, clearance, or symptom resolution characterized the recovered Cohort 3 donors. The CDR3 totals 13 residues. Germline V CDR1 and CDR2: LNHDA, SQIVND (reference sequence). V lost 10 bases to trimming and J lost 0 bases; unmatched junction nucleotides: 3. In the original workflow: Reference gene primer amplification gave nucleated cell count estimates. Assay used: immunoSEQ multiplex PCR; TCRdb lists only in-frame clones, some missing. V, J and clone size are taken as reported in that table, and D and trimming were inferred from the DNA itself. The sample shows 250,000 to 300,000 clones, roughly 89% of them seen only once.

Material for sequencing was PBMCs or T cells enriched from blood (not recorded which). This TCR derives from a woman aged 55 to 70 who had recovered from COVID-19. The chain carries TRBV19 and TRBJ2-3; TRBD1 matches 8 bases. The CDR3 sequence: CATRDRSTDTQYF. The CDR3 bases are TGTGCCACCCGGGACAGGAGCACAGATACGCAGTATTTT.